The 20 T cell receptor beta chains below come from one sample, sequenced in a study of T cells in Graves' hyperthyroidism and ophthalmopathy (dated by TCRdb to between 2018 and 2021). Libraries were made using multiplex PCR. Reads for this sample came from an Illumina HiSeq 2000. The TCR beta CDR3 regions were amplified from RNA transcripts. A first-round RT-PCR of the TCR CDR3 used the HTBI primer set with the Qiagen OneStep RT-PCR kit. The public reads were run again by TCRdb, first through fastp at Q25 and then through MiXCR, and only productive beta chains were kept. Rows merge per CDR3 protein into single entries with the most common DNA and genes. The sample table lists hundreds of thousands of distinct CDR3 sequences, about a third of them with a count of one. Around 30% of the sample comes from the top ten. The specimen was blood. These receptor sequences come from a woman aged 40 to 55 with Graves' hyperthyroidism.

This sequence joins TRBV5-4 and TRBJ2-7; D is possibly TRBD1 or TRBD2 (5 bases each). V shed 7 bases and J shed 2 bases, with 22 bases lying between them. CDR1 is SGHNT, CDR2 YYREEE, per germline (reference sequence). This CDR3 is 16 amino acids long. This CDR3 reads CASPPTTGRSTYEQYF. The CDR3 nucleotides are TGTGCCAGCCCACCTACGACGGGACGGAGCACCTACGAGCAGTACTTC.

In this sample, this clonotype turned up many times. This rearrangement joins TRBV7-2 to TRBJ1-3; no firm D call. Trimming removed 2 bases from V and 0 bases from J, with 17 bases in between. Looked up from germline, CDR1 is SGHTA and CDR2 is FQGNSA. The CDR3 is 18 amino acids. CDR3 protein: CASSLWWSKLSSGNTIYF. CDR3 nucleotides: TGTGCCAGCAGCTTATGGTGGTCTAAATTAAGCTCTGGAAACACCATATATTTT.

The gene calls are TRBV12-3 or TRBV12-4 and TRBJ1-5, with 9 bases aligning to TRBD1. V shed 6 bases and J 2 bases; nucleotides not matched to a gene: 8. The CDR3 is 16 amino acids. The CDR3 coding sequence is TGTGCCAGCAGCCACAACAGGGGGCCTGGCAATCAGCCCCAGCATTTT. It encodes CASSHNRGPGNQPQHF.

The chain couples TRBV11-1 to TRBJ1-5; maybe TRBD1 (5 bases). CDR1 SGHAT and CDR2 FQDESV come from the germline V gene (reference sequence). There are 14 residues in the CDR3. V was shortened by 4 bases and J by 6 bases, with 13 bases between the two germline ends. The CDR3 coding sequence is TGTGCCAGCAGCTCACCACAGGCGGGTCAGCCCCAGCATTTT. It translates to CASSSPQAGQPQHF.

In regard to this clonotype: A read error is possible here, since a much larger clone lies one base away. The chain links TRBV20-1 to TRBJ2-7; the D gene is possibly TRBD2 (6 bases). From germline, CDR1 is DFQATT and CDR2 SNEGSKA (reference sequence). V was trimmed by 5 bases and J by 2 bases, leaving 16 bases between them. This CDR3 contains 14 residues. The CDR3 reads CSAGVGGSPYEQYF. The CDR3 DNA is TGCAGTGCTGGAGTAGGAGGGAGTCCCTACGAGCAGTACTTC.

Concerning this clonotype: A much larger clone lies a single base off, so this may be a read error. This chain links TRBV10-2 with TRBJ1-1, with D possibly matching TRBD1 (6 bases). The germline CDR1 and CDR2 sequences are WSHSY and SAAADI. The CDR3 loop spans 13 amino acids. As DNA, the CDR3 is TGTGCCACTACAGGGAACACGAACATTGAAGCTTTCTTT. Its translation: CATTGNTNIEAFF.

In this sample, this clonotype turned up a few times. The chain is built from TRBV29-1 and TRBJ2-7; 7 nucleotides align to TRBD1. The CDR3 totals 15 residues. The V gene's germline CDR1 is SQVTM and CDR2 ANQGSEA. Trimming cost V 6 bases and J 0 bases; bases outside gene matches: 11. In nucleotides, the CDR3 is TGCAGCGTCGGCCACGGGGACAGATCCTCCTACGAGCAGTACTTC. Translation: CSVGHGDRSSYEQYF.

This clonotype was recorded a few times. The rearrangement links TRBV14 to TRBJ1-1; a weak D match, TRBD1 (6 bases). Per germline, CDR1 SGHDN and CDR2 FVKESK. This CDR3 is built from 13 residues. V lost 11 bases to trimming and J lost 1 base, with 14 bases between them. The CDR3 is CAWTDSPNTEAFF. Written as DNA, the CDR3 is TGTGCCTGGACGGACAGCCCGAACACTGAAGCTTTCTTT. The whole variable domain, remainder taken from reference TRBV14 and TRBJ1-1, is EAGVTQFPSHSVIEKGQTVTLRCDPISGHDNLYWYRRVMGKEIKFLLHFVKESKQDESGMPNNRFLAERTGGTYSTLKVQPAELEDSGVYFCAWTDSPNTEAFFGQGTRLTVV.

This clonotype was detected many times. The rearrangement uses TRBV29-1 and TRBJ1-1; D is possibly TRBD1 (6 bases). The germline gives CDR1 SQVTM, CDR2 ANQGSEA. V gave up 4 bases and J gave up 3 bases, with 15 bases separating them. This CDR3 has 14 residues. The CDR3 sequence: CSVARDTLDTEAFF. Here the CDR3 DNA reads TGCAGCGTTGCCCGGGACACCCTGGACACTGAAGCTTTCTTT.

This sequence joins TRBV28 and TRBJ2-7; weak D call: TRBD2 (5 bases). The CDR3 sequence is 14 residues long. Germline CDR1 is MDHEN and CDR2 is SYDVKM. V was clipped by 5 bases and J by 0 bases, with 11 bases between them. CDR3 amino acids: CASSEPGNSYEQYF. The CDR3 DNA is TGTGCCAGCAGTGAACCCGGGAACTCCTACGAGCAGTACTTC.

The V and J genes are TRBV6-1 and TRBJ1-6; 7 nucleotides match TRBD1. The CDR3 length is 17 residues. The V gene end was trimmed by 7 bases and the J gene end by 7 bases; junction bases not matched to a gene: 16. Germline V gene data show CDR1 as MNHNS and CDR2 as SASEGT. DNA of the CDR3: TGTGCCAGCACTGCCACCAAAAAACAGGGGTTGAATTCACCCCTCCACTTT. This encodes CASTATKKQGLNSPLHF.

The chain combines TRBV20-1 with TRBJ2-7; a possible D gene is TRBD2 (10 bases). CDR3 length: 22 residues. V was cut by 6 bases and J by 3 bases, with 42 bases left in between. The germline V gene encodes CDR1 DFQATT and CDR2 SNEGSKA (reference sequence). CDR3 nucleotides: TGCAGTGCCGCCGGGACAGGGCCCCTAGAGACTAGCGGGTTTTTCTCAGGCTACGAGCAGTACTTC. It yields the protein CSAAGTGPLETSGFFSGYEQYF.

This clonotype was observed a few times. This chain connects TRBV6-6 to TRBJ2-7, with D possibly TRBD2 on 5 matching bases. From germline, CDR1 is MNHNY and CDR2 SVGAGI (reference sequence). This CDR3 is 14 amino acids long. Trimming removed 6 bases from V and 6 bases from J, with 18 bases in between. CDR3: CASRLVGGLREQYF. For the CDR3, the DNA is TGTGCCAGCAGACTGGTTGGCGGGCTCCGCGAGCAGTACTTC.

This clonotype was counted many times. V gene TRBV7-9 combines with J gene TRBJ1-1, with unresolved D. CDR1 and CDR2 (germline): SEHNR, FQNEAQ (reference sequence). The CDR3 is made up of 13 amino acids. Trimming removed 5 bases at V and 4 bases at J, with 11 bases between. The CDR3 protein is CASSPERTTEAFF. CDR3 nucleotide sequence: TGTGCCAGCAGCCCCGAACGGACCACTGAAGCTTTCTTT. The variable domain in full, completed from reference TRBV7-9 and TRBJ1-1, reads DTGVSQNPRHKITKRGQNVTFRCDPISEHNRLYWYRQTLGQGPEFLTYFQNEAQLEKSRLLSDRFSAERPKGSFSTLEIQRTEQGDSAMYLCASSPERTTEAFFGQGTRLTVV.

The chain carries TRBV28 and TRBJ2-7; D is uncertain. The CDR3 has 14 residues. V lost 7 bases, J lost 0 bases, and 13 bases lay in between. The V gene's germline CDR1 is MDHEN and CDR2 SYDVKM. Here the CDR3 reads CASTTGSFSYEQYF. The CDR3 DNA is TGTGCCAGCACCACGGGTAGCTTCTCCTACGAGCAGTACTTC.

The V call is TRBV29-1, the J call TRBJ2-7; 10 nucleotides agree with TRBD1. The CDR3 runs 14 residues. After removal of 6 bases from V and 3 bases from J, the junction contained 8 bases not matched to a gene. Looked up from germline, CDR1 is SQVTM and CDR2 is ANQGSEA. The CDR3 DNA reads as TGCAGCGTCCAACCCGGGGACAGGGGCTACGAGCAGTACTTC. This translates into CSVQPGDRGYEQYF.

This clonotype was detected only a few times. This chain joins TRBV5-1 and TRBJ2-5; perhaps TRBD2 as D (5 bases). Looked up from germline, CDR1 is SGHRS and CDR2 is YFSETQ. V lost 4 bases to trimming and J lost 4 bases, with 14 bases between them. The CDR3 consists of 14 residues. CDR3 region: CASSRRLAGETQYF. CDR3 nucleotides: TGCGCCAGCAGCCGGCGGCTAGCTGGAGAGACCCAGTACTTC.

This clonotype was counted ten times or more. This chain uses TRBV15 with TRBJ1-2, with D uncertain. Germline V gene sequence: CDR1 LNHNV, CDR2 YYDKDF (reference sequence). V was cut by 0 bases and J by 4 bases, with 9 bases left in between. The CDR3 has 14 amino acids. For the CDR3, the DNA is TGTGCCACCAGCAGAGATTCAAGTTTCTATGGCTACACCTTC. Its protein product is CATSRDSSFYGYTF.

This clonotype has ten or more counts. This chain uses TRBV7-9 with TRBJ1-1; D may be TRBD1 (6 bases). The CDR3 loop spans 15 amino acids. The V end lost 1 base, the J end lost 6 bases, and 15 bases lay between the germline ends. Per germline, CDR1 SEHNR and CDR2 FQNEAQ (reference sequence). DNA of the CDR3: TGTGCCAGCAGCTTAGTAAGCAGGGGTTGGTCTGAAGCTTTCTTT. Translating it yields CASSLVSRGWSEAFF.

The chain uses TRBV29-1 and TRBJ2-2; D is undetermined. V was cut by 4 bases and J by 1 base, with 19 bases left in between. CDR1 is SQVTM, CDR2 ANQGSEA, per germline. This CDR3 has 17 residues. This CDR3 is CSVVSSSRPGNTGELFF. In nucleotides, the CDR3 is TGCAGCGTTGTTAGCTCCTCCCGTCCAGGGAACACCGGGGAGCTGTTTTTT.